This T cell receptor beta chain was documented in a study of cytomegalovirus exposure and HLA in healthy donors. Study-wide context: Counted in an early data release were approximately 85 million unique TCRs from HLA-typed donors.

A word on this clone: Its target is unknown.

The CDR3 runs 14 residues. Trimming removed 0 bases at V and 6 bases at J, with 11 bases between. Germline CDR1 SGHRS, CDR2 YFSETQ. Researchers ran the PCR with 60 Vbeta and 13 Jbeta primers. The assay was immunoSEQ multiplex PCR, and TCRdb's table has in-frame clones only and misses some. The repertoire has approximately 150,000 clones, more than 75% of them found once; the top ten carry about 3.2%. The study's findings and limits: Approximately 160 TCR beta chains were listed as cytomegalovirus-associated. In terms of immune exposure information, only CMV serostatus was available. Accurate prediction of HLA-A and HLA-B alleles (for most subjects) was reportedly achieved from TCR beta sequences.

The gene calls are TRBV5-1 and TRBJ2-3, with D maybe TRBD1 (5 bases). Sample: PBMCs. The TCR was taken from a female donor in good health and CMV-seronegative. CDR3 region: CASSLAGSGDTQYF. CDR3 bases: TGCGCCAGCAGCTTGGCAGGGTCTGGCGATACGCAGTATTTT.